Below are 7 T cell receptor beta chains sequenced from a single sample in a study of T-cell memory formation after mild COVID-19. TCRdb independently ran MiXCR on the 5' RACE reads; one entry per CDR3 protein. Of roughly 370,000 distinct CDR3 sequences listed, around a sixth were seen once; the top ten hold 20% to 25%. The sequenced sample was PBMCs or a T cell subset sorted from them (not recorded which). These receptors came from a young man who had mild COVID-19 (a few samples of this study predate the infection). Cell type and time point are not known.

The chain links TRBV5-1 to TRBJ1-1, with D tentatively TRBD1 (5 bases). V lost 5 bases, J lost 0 bases, and 17 bases lay in between. CDR1 SGHRS and CDR2 YFSETQ come from the germline V gene. The CDR3 loop spans 16 amino acids. CDR3 sequence reads: CASSFTSGRLNTEAFF. The CDR3 bases are TGCGCCAGCAGTTTCACCTCGGGACGGCTGAACACTGAAGCTTTCTTT.

The chain recombines TRBV6-5 with TRBJ2-3; TRBD2 matches at 8 bases. The CDR3 sequence is 15 residues long. V lost 2 bases and J lost 1; bases outside the gene matches: 2. Germline values: CDR1 MNHEY, CDR2 SVGAGI. The CDR3 coding sequence is TGTGCCAGCAGTTACGGTAGCGGGGGCACAGATACGCAGTATTTT. It encodes CASSYGSGGTDTQYF.

The V call is TRBV7-2, the J call TRBJ2-3, with D possibly being TRBD1 or TRBD2 (7 bases each). The length of the CDR3 is 16 residues. CDR1 is SGHTA and CDR2 is FQGNSA in the germline V gene. Between the trimmed V and J ends, which lost 4 bases and 0 bases, there was a span of 14 bases. In DNA, the CDR3 is TGTGCCAGCAGCTCAGGGGGGGGTTTTAGCACAGATACGCAGTATTTT. Protein: CASSSGGGFSTDTQYF.

Only a few counts were recorded for this clonotype. The V and J genes are TRBV5-6 and TRBJ2-3; D is unresolved. The CDR3 totals 15 residues. V was cut by 4 bases and J by 0 bases, with 12 bases left in between. The germline gives CDR1 SGHDT, CDR2 YYEEEE. The CDR3 nucleotides read TGTGCCAGCAGCCCCTACACAACTAGCACAGATACGCAGTATTTT. It yields the protein CASSPYTTSTDTQYF.

This clonotype showed up just a few times. The rearrangement joins TRBV2 to TRBJ2-1; no firm D call. The CDR3 extends over 12 amino acids. V was trimmed by 7 bases and J by 8 bases, leaving 12 bases between them. Looked up from germline, CDR1 is SNHLY and CDR2 is FYNNEI. The CDR3 region is CASTLRLDEQFF. For the CDR3, the DNA is TGTGCCAGCACCCTTCGACTTGATGAGCAGTTCTTC. The complete variable domain, with remaining parts taken from reference TRBV2 and TRBJ2-1, reads EPEVTQTPSHQVTQMGQEVILRCVPISNHLYFYWYRQILGQKVEFLVSFYNNEISEKSEIFDDQFSVERPDGSNFTLKIRSTKLEDSAMYFCASTLRLDEQFFGPGTRLTVL.

The chain links TRBV7-2 to TRBJ1-6; a possible D gene is TRBD1 (6 bases). V lost 3 bases and J 7 bases, leaving 7 bases between the germline ends. Germline assignment: CDR1 SGHTA and CDR2 FQGNSA. CDR3 size: 13 residues. The CDR3 protein is CASSFRGNSPLHF. The CDR3 nucleotides are TGTGCCAGCAGCTTCAGGGGAAATTCACCCCTCCACTTT. Filled out from reference TRBV7-2 and TRBJ1-6, the complete variable domain reads GAGVSQSPSNKVTEKGKDVELRCDPISGHTALYWYRQSLGQGLEFLIYFQGNSAPDKSGLPSDRFSAERTGGSVSTLTIQRTQQEDSAVYLCASSFRGNSPLHFGNGTRLTVT.

This clonotype occurred a few times. This chain connects TRBV7-2 to TRBJ2-3, with D tentatively TRBD2 (5 bases). The V gene's germline CDR1 is SGHTA and CDR2 FQGNSA. The V and J ends lost 4 bases and 2 bases respectively, with 19 bases between them. The CDR3 is 17 amino acids. DNA for the CDR3: TGTGCCAGCAGCTCCATAGAGCGACTAACCTACACAGATACGCAGTATTTT. Its translation is CASSSIERLTYTDTQYF.